The clone carrying this TCR beta chain was observed at least ten times. Template material for amplifying TCR beta CDR3 regions consisted of RNA transcripts. First-round RT-PCR targeting the TCR CDR3 was performed with the HTBI primer set. TCRdb redid the calling of the multiplex PCR reads with MiXCR, one entry per CDR3 protein. The sample comprises around 540,000 distinct CDR3 sequences, about 16% of which are singletons, and around 32% rests with the top ten. The CDR3 length is 15 residues. The germline V gene encodes CDR1 SGHTA and CDR2 FQGNSA. V lost 1 base, J lost 0 bases, and 7 bases lay in between. The data were obtained in a study of T cells in Graves' hyperthyroidism and ophthalmopathy. Study-wide background: Any treatment followed the collection of peripheral blood at initial diagnosis.

The specimen was blood. The chain is built from TRBV7-2 and TRBJ1-3; D is unclear. This TCR came from a woman aged 25 to 45 with Graves' ophthalmopathy. The CDR3 DNA reads as TGTGCCAGCAGCTTAGATGGGTACTCTGGAAACACCATATATTTT. It specifies CASSLDGYSGNTIYF.